These 5 T cell receptor beta chains came from one sample sequenced in a study of T cell responses to AZD1222 COVID-19 vaccine. TCRdb keeps only in-frame clones here, not all; method: immunoSEQ multiplex PCR. Here the sample spans about 170,000 clones, 85% to 90% being singletons. Sample: peripheral blood, taken on day 0 of AZD1222 vaccination. The origin of the receptors is an adult in good health.

This chain connects TRBV5-1 to TRBJ2-7; no clear D gene. V was trimmed by 4 bases and J by 4 bases, leaving 18 bases between them. Germline CDR1 SGHRS, CDR2 YFSETQ. This CDR3 contains 15 residues. This CDR3 reads CASSPSRQITYEQYF. For the CDR3, the DNA is TGCGCCAGCAGCCCCTCCAGACAAATAACATACGAGCAGTACTTC.

The chain uses TRBV7-9 and TRBJ1-5; the D gene is possibly TRBD1 (6 bases). Germline-derived CDR1 and CDR2 are SEHNR and FQNEAQ (reference sequence). This CDR3 is 17 amino acids long. Trimming left V 7 bases short and J 0 bases short, with 19 bases between. The CDR3 DNA follows: TGTGCCAGCACCAAGGGGGGTCCGGCAGATAGCAATCAGCCCCAGCATTTT. Its translation: CASTKGGPADSNQPQHF. The entire variable domain, with the rest obtained from reference TRBV7-9 and TRBJ1-5, is as follows: DTGVSQNPRHKITKRGQNVTFRCDPISEHNRLYWYRQTLGQGPEFLTYFQNEAQLEKSRLLSDRFSAERPKGSFSTLEIQRTEQGDSAMYLCASTKGGPADSNQPQHFGDGTRLSIL.

The chain joins TRBV15 to TRBJ2-6; the D gene could be TRBD1 or TRBD2 (5 bases each). V was clipped by 5 bases and J by 4 bases, with 12 bases between them. The germline gives CDR1 LNHNV, CDR2 YYDKDF (reference sequence). The CDR3 extends over 15 amino acids. CDR3: CATSRDVAGANVLTF. CDR3 bases: TGTGCCACCAGCCGGGACGTGGCCGGGGCCAACGTCCTGACTTTC.

The chain employs TRBV19 and TRBJ2-5; TRBD1 aligns across 9 bases. Germline V gene sequence: CDR1 LNHDA, CDR2 SQIVND (reference sequence). J lost 4 bases, V lost 3 bases, and 3 bases had no gene match. The CDR3 covers 14 residues. The CDR3 nucleotides read TGTGCCAGTAGTATTGGACAGGGGAGAGAGACCCAGTACTTC. Its translation: CASSIGQGRETQYF. Full variable domain (missing parts from reference TRBV19 and TRBJ2-5): DGGITQSPKYLFRKEGQNVTLSCEQNLNHDAMYWYRQDPGQGLRLIYYSQIVNDFQKGDIAEGYSVSREKKESFPLTVTSAQKNPTAFYLCASSIGQGRETQYFGPGTRLLVL.

This chain uses TRBV7-9 with TRBJ2-1; possible D gene TRBD1, 6 bases. CDR3 length equals 13 residues. Between the trimmed V and J ends, which lost 5 bases and 9 bases, there was a span of 14 bases. Germline V gives CDR1 SEHNR, CDR2 FQNEAQ (reference sequence). CDR3 protein: CASSTVQGSEQFF. CDR3 DNA sequence: TGTGCCAGCAGCACAGTTCAGGGGTCTGAGCAGTTCTTC.